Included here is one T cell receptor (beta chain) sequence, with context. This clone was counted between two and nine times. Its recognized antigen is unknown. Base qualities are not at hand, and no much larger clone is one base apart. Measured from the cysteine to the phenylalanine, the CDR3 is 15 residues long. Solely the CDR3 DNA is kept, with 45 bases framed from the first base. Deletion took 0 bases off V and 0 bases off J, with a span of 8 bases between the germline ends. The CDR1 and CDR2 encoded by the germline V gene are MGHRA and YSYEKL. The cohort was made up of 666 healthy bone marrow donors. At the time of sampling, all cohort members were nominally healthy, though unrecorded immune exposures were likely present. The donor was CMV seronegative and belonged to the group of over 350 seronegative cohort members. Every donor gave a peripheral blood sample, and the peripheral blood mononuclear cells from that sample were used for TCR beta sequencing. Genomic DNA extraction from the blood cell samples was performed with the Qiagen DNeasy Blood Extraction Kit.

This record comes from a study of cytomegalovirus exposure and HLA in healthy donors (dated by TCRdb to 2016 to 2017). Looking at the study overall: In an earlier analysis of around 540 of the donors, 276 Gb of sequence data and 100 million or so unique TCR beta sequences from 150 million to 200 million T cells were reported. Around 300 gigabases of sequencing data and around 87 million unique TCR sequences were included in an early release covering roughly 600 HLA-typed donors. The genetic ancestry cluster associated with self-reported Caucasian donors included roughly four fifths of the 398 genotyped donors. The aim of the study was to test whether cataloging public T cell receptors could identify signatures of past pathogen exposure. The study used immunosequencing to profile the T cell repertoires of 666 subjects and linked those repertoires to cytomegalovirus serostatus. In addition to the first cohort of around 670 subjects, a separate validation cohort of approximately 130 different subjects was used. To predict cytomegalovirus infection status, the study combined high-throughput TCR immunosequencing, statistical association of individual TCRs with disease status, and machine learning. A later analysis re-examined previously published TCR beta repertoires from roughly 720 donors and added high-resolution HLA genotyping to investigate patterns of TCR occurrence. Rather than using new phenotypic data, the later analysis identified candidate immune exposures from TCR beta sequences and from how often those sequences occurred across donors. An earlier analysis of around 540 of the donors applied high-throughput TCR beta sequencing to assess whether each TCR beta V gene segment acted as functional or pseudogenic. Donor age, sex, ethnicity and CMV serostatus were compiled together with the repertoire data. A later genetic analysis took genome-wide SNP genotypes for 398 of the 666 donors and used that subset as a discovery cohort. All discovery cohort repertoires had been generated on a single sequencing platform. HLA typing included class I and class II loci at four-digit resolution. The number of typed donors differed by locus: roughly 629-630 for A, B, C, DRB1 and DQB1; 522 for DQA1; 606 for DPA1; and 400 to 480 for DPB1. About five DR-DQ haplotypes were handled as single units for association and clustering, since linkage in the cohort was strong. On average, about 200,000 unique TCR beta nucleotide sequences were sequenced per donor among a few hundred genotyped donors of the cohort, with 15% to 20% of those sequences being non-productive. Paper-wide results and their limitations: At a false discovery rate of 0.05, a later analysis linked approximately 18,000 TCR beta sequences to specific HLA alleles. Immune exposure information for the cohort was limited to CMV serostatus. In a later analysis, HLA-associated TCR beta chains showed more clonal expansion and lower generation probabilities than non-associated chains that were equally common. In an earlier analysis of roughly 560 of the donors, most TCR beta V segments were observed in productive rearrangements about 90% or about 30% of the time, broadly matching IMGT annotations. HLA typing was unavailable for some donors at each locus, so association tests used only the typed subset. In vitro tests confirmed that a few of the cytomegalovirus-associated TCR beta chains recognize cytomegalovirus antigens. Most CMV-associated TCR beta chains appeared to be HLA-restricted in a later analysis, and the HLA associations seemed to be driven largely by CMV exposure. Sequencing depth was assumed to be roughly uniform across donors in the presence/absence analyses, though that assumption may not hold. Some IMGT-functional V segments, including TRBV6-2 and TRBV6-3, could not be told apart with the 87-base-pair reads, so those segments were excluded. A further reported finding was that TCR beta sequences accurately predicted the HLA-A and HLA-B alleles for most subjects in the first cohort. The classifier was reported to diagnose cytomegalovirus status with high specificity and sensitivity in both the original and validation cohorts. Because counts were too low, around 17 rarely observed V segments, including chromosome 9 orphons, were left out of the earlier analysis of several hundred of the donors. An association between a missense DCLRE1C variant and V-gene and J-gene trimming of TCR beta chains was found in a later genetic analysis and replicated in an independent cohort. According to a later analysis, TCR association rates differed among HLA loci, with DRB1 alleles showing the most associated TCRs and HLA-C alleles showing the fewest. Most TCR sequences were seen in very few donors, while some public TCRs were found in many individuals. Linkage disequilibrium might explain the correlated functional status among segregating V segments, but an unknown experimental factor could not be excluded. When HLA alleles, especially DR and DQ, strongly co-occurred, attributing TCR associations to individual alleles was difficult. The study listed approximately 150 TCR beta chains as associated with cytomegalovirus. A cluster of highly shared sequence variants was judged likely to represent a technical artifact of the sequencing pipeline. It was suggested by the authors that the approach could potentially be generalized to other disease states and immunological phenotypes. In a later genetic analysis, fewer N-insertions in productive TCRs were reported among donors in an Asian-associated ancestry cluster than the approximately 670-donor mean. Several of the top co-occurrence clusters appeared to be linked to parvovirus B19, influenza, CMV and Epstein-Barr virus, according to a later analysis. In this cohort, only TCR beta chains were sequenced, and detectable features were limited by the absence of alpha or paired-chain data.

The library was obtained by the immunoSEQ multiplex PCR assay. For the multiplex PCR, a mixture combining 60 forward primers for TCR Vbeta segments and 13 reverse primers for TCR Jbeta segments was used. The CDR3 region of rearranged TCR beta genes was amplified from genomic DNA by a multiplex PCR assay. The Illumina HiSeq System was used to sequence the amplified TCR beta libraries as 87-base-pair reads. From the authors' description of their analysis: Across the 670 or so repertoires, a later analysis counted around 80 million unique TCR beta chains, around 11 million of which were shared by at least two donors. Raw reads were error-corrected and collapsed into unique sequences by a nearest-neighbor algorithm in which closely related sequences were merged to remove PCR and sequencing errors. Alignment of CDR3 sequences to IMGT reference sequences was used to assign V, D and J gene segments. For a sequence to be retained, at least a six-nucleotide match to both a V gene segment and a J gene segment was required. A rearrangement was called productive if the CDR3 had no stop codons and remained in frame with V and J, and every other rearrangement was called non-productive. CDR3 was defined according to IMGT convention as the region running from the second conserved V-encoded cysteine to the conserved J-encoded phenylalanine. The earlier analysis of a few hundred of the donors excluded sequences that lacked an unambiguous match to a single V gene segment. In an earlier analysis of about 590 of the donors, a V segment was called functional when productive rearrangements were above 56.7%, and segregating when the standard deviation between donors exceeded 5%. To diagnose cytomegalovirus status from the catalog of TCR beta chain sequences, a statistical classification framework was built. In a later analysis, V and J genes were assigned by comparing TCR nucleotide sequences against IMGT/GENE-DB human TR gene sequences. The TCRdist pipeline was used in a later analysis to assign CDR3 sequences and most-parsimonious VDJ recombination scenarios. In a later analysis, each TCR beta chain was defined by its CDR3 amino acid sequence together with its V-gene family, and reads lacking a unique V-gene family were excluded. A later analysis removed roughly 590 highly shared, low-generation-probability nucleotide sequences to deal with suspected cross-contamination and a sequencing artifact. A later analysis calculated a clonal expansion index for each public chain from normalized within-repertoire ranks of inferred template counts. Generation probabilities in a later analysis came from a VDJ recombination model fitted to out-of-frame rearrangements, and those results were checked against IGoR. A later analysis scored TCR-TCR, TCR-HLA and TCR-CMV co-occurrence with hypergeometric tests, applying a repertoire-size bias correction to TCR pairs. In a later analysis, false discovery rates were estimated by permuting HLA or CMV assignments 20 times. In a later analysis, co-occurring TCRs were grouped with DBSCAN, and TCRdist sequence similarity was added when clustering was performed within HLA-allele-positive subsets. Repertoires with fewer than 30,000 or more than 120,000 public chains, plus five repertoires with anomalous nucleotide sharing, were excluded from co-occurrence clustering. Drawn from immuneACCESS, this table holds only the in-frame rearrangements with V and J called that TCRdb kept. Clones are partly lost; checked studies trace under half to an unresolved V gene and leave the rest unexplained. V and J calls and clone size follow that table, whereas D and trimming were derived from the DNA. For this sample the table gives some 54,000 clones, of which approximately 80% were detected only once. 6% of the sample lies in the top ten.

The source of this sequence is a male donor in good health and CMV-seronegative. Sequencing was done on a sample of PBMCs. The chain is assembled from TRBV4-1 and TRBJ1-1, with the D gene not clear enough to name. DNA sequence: TGCGCCAGCAGCCAAGACGGGAGGGTGAACACTGAAGCTTTCTTT. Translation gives CASSQDGRVNTEAFF.